This T cell receptor beta chain was documented in a study of blood T cell repertoires in COVID-19. The CDR3 sequence is 12 residues long. Germline V lookup: CDR1 SGHRS, CDR2 YFSETQ. Deletions cut 4 bases from V and 4 bases from J, with 7 bases between. Method: immunoSEQ multiplex PCR; TCRdb's copy keeps in-frame clones and lacks some. This sample has fewer than 250,000 clones, with just over 85% found just once. This chain links TRBV5-1 with TRBJ2-3; no definite D call. The sequence was obtained from a man aged 45-60 years with acute or convalescent COVID-19. The sequenced sample was peripheral blood. CDR3 amino acids: CASSLTSDTQYF. The CDR3 coding sequence is TGCGCCAGCAGCCTGACATCAGATACGCAGTATTTT.